This TCR beta chain appears in the sequencing data of a study of radiotherapy plus CTLA-4 blockade in lung cancer. Only in-frame clones appear in the TCRdb table, and some are missing; sequencing was by immunoSEQ multiplex PCR. This repertoire shows roughly 50,000 clones, approximately 79% found once; its top ten account for 11%. CDR1 and CDR2 (germline): MGHRA, YSYEKL. V shed 3 bases and J shed 7 bases, with 18 bases lying between them. This CDR3 has 15 residues. Enrolled patients, whose metastatic non-small-cell lung cancer was chemo-refractory, received focal radiation plus CTLA-4 blockade with ipilimumab.

The genes are TRBV4-1 and TRBJ1-2, with D perhaps TRBD1 (5 bases). The source of this sequence is a human donor with non-small cell lung cancer who had stable disease on radiotherapy plus ipilimumab. The starting material was peripheral blood, obtained from a patient treated with radiotherapy plus ipilimumab. CDR3 sequence: CASSHLVQDGTGYTF. In nucleotides, the CDR3 is TGCGCCAGCAGCCACCTAGTACAGGATGGAACTGGCTACACCTTC.